The entry below describes one TCR beta chain. The record originates from a study of cytomegalovirus exposure and HLA in healthy donors. TCRdb's copy holds only in-frame clones and misses some; the assay was immunoSEQ multiplex PCR. The table lists fewer than 150,000 clones, around 88% of them singletons, with more than 1.5% in the top ten. This receptor was obtained from a man between 18 and 35 years old in good health and CMV-seronegative. Sequenced sample: PBMCs.

The CDR3 here is CASSVGGSSYNEQFF. The DNA for the CDR3 is TGTGCCAGCAGTGTGGGGGGGAGCTCCTACAATGAGCAGTTCTTC. The chain uses TRBV2 and TRBJ2-1; 7 bases are a match to TRBD2. Germline loops: CDR1 SNHLY, CDR2 FYNNEI. The CDR3 length is 15 residues. Trimming at V came to 4 bases and at J to 0 bases, leaving 3 bases not matched to a gene.